Included here is one T cell receptor beta chain sequence, with context. The antigen remains undetermined. The deep-level immunoSEQ assay was used. Replicate PCRs from sorted subsets contained roughly 200 ng DNA, which is 30,000 to 35,000 T cell genomes. This table comes from immunoSEQ multiplex PCR, and its TCRdb copy is limited to in-frame clones, with some not included. This table holds some 2.4 million clones, approximately 94% found once. Trimming left V 4 bases short and J 7 bases short, with 17 bases between. The germline V gene encodes CDR1 SGHTS and CDR2 YDEGEE. The CDR3 consists of 14 residues. The entry originates in a study of shared clonotypes between healthy human individuals. General study points: Shared across a few donors were around 5% of the naive CD4 clonotypes.

The clonotype comes from a man aged 18 to 30 in good health. Some clones in this sample may be carry-over from other donors' samples. V gene TRBV5-8 combines with J gene TRBJ1-2, with D hard to call. Sequenced material: naive CD4+ T cells from PBMCs. The subset denotes: CD45RA+ positively selected. This chain's CDR3 is CASSIPHSLGGYTF. In nucleotides, the CDR3 is TGTGCCAGCAGCATACCCCACAGCCTCGGTGGCTACACCTTC.